This is a list of T cell receptor beta chains from one sample in a study of cytomegalovirus exposure and HLA in healthy donors. Generated by immunoSEQ multiplex PCR, the TCRdb table keeps only in-frame clones and is missing some. The table lists around 100,000 clones, around 73% of them singletons. The sequenced material came from PBMCs. These receptors all stem from a woman in her thirties or forties in good health and CMV-seropositive. CDR3s include the opening cysteine and the closing phenylalanine or tryptophan. D genes are given only for firm matches. Rows give clone size only sometimes, using once, few, many, or a class for an expanded clone.

TGTGCCAGCAGGGCTACAGTCTCTGGAAACACCATATATTTT,CASRATVSGNTIYF,TRBJ1-3,.,.,TRBV7-2
TGTGCCAGCAGCTTGGGAGGTACCCAGTACTTC,CASSLGGTQYF,TRBJ2-5,.,.,TRBV7-6
TGTGCCACCAGCAGAGGGGGTGGGGGACCCGGGGGAGGGTATGGCTACACCTTC,CATSRGGGGPGGGYGYTF,TRBJ1-2,.,.,TRBV15
TGTGCCAGCAGACAAGCGGGAGGTCCCTACAATGAGCAGTTCTTC,CASRQAGGPYNEQFF,TRBJ2-1,TRBD2,.,TRBV14
TGTGCCAGCAGCGTAGAGGGGAGGGGGGGCAATGAGCAGTTCTTC,CASSVEGRGGNEQFF,TRBJ2-1,.,.,TRBV9
TGTGCCAGCAGTTTTCGGGGTTCACCCCTCCACTTT,CASSFRGSPLHF,TRBJ1-6,.,.,TRBV28
TGCGCCAGCAGCCAAGGGAGGGGCAGTCTTCCCTACGAGCAGTACTTC,CASSQGRGSLPYEQYF,TRBJ2-7,.,once,TRBV4-1
TGTGCCAGCAGCCAATCTAGCGGGGAAGATACGCAGTATTTT,CASSQSSGEDTQYF,TRBJ2-3,TRBD2,.,TRBV6-5
TGTGCCGGCCAAAGGGAGGTCACAGATACGCAGTATTTT,CAGQREVTDTQYF,TRBJ2-3,.,.,TRBV6-1
TGTGCCAGCAGCCAACAAGACACCGGGGAGCTGTTTTTT,CASSQQDTGELFF,TRBJ2-2,.,.,TRBV6-4
TGTGCCAGCAATCCGAGCTCTGGAAACACCATATATTTT,CASNPSSGNTIYF,TRBJ1-3,.,.,TRBV6-1
TGTGCCAGCAGCCCGAGGGGGCGTAATGAAAAACTGTTTTTT,CASSPRGRNEKLFF,TRBJ1-4,TRBD1,.,TRBV2
TGTGCCAGCCGAACTCAGGGCCAGGTGACTCGACAGCCCCAGCATTTT,CASRTQGQVTRQPQHF,TRBJ1-5,.,few,TRBV19
TGTGCCAGCAGCCGATATAGTGGTACCGGGGAGCTGTTTTTT,CASSRYSGTGELFF,TRBJ2-2,.,.,TRBV5-4
TGTGCCAGTAGTATTCCCGGACAAACCTACGAGCAGTACTTC,CASSIPGQTYEQYF,TRBJ2-7,.,.,TRBV19
TGTGCCAGCAGTGAGGGCCGTCCCCGGAATGAGCAGTTCTTC,CASSEGRPRNEQFF,TRBJ2-1,.,.,TRBV2
TGTGCCAGCAGCTTACGGGACCAGGGACAGCTCAAAAACATTCAGTACTTC,CASSLRDQGQLKNIQYF,TRBJ2-4,TRBD1,.,TRBV7-9
TGCGCCAGCAGCTTGGGACAGCTGTACCAAGAGACCCAGTACTTC,CASSLGQLYQETQYF,TRBJ2-5,.,.,TRBV5-1
TGTGCCAGCAGTTCCCTGGACGGGATGAACACTGAAGCTTTCTTT,CASSSLDGMNTEAFF,TRBJ1-1,.,few,TRBV6-5
TGTGCCAGCAGCTTGGCCGTAGCGGCGGGCTACGAGCAGTACTTC,CASSLAVAAGYEQYF,TRBJ2-7,.,once,TRBV5-6
TGTGCCAGCAGTCGGAGCGGGACAGGCTACAATGAGCAGTTCTTC,CASSRSGTGYNEQFF,TRBJ2-1,.,.,TRBV6-5
TGTGCCAGCAGACGACAGGGGGCCACCTACGAGCAGTACTTC,CASRRQGATYEQYF,TRBJ2-7,TRBD1,.,TRBV27
TGTGCCAGCGGGGTAGCGGGAGGGACACAAGAGACCCAGTACTTC,CASGVAGGTQETQYF,TRBJ2-5,TRBD2,.,TRBV2
TGTGCCAGCAGTGAAGCTGACAGAAAATACGAGCAGTACTTC,CASSEADRKYEQYF,TRBJ2-7,.,.,TRBV6-1
TGTGCCTGGAGTGAGACAGGGGGGGATTATAGCAATCAGCCCCAGCATTTT,CAWSETGGDYSNQPQHF,TRBJ1-5,TRBD1,.,TRBV30
TGTGCCAGCAGTTTGGGCCCGCCGGAACGGTGGCAGTTCTTC,CASSLGPPERWQFF,TRBJ2-1,.,once,TRBV28
TGTGCCAGCAGAGACAACTACGAGCAGTACTTC,CASRDNYEQYF,TRBJ2-7,.,.,TRBV28
TGTGCCAGCAGCTTAGATTGGACTAGCGGGAGGACAGATACGCAGTATTTT,CASSLDWTSGRTDTQYF,TRBJ2-3,TRBD2,.,TRBV11-3
TGCAGCGGGGGAGGACTCTTAGAGCAGTTCTTC,CSGGGLLEQFF,TRBJ2-1,.,.,TRBV29-1
TGTGCCATCAGTGAGTCCGGACACTCCCCAACTAATGAAAAGCTGTTTTTT,CAISESGHSPTNEKLFF,TRBJ1-4,.,.,TRBV10-3
TGTGCCAGCAGCTTAAGTCGGGAGGGGGGTGAGCAGTTCTTC,CASSLSREGGEQFF,TRBJ2-1,TRBD2,.,TRBV7-3
TGTGCCAGCTCATCCAGCAGGGTGCGGACTGAAGCTTTCTTT,CASSSSRVRTEAFF,TRBJ1-1,.,.,TRBV18
TGTGCCAGCAGCGTAGGGCGAGGGGGCTTTGACACTGAAGCTTTCTTT,CASSVGRGGFDTEAFF,TRBJ1-1,TRBD1,.,TRBV9
TGTGCCAGCAGCTTAGGGGACAGCCATAGCAATCAGCCCCAGCATTTT,CASSLGDSHSNQPQHF,TRBJ1-5,TRBD1,few,TRBV7-8
TGTGCCAGCAGCCAAGAAAGCGGGACCTACAATGAGCAGTTCTTC,CASSQESGTYNEQFF,TRBJ2-1,TRBD2,once,TRBV4-2
TGTGCCAGCACGGCGGGAGTCCAAGAGACCCAGTACTTC,CASTAGVQETQYF,TRBJ2-5,TRBD2,.,TRBV14
TGCGCCAGCAGCAGGGGGACAGGGGCCGTTAATGAGCAGTTCTTC,CASSRGTGAVNEQFF,TRBJ2-1,TRBD1,.,TRBV5-1
TGCGCCAGCAGCCAAGCCGGAGGGCAAAGAGGAGGAGAGACCCAGTACTTC,CASSQAGGQRGGETQYF,TRBJ2-5,.,.,TRBV4-1
TGTGCCACCAGCAGAGGCCTACTAGCGGGAAGTTGGGGAGATACGCAGTATTTT,CATSRGLLAGSWGDTQYF,TRBJ2-3,TRBD2,.,TRBV15
TGCGCCAGCAGCTTGGTAGAGCCCTACAATGAGCAGTTCTTC,CASSLVEPYNEQFF,TRBJ2-1,.,.,TRBV5-1
TGCGCCAGCAGTGAACGGACAGGGGGCGGAGGAGCTTTCTTT,CASSERTGGGGAFF,TRBJ1-1,TRBD1,.,TRBV5-1
TGTGCCAGCAGCTTAGGACACCTTATCACCGGGGAGCTGTTTTTT,CASSLGHLITGELFF,TRBJ2-2,.,.,TRBV7-2
TGTGCCTGGAGTGCCCCAGGACAGATAGGCAATCAGCCCCAGCATTTT,CAWSAPGQIGNQPQHF,TRBJ1-5,.,.,TRBV30
TGCAGCGGAGGTGAGGCCCTAGCGGGAGGGAAGCGCAATGAGCAGTTCTTC,CSGGEALAGGKRNEQFF,TRBJ2-1,TRBD2,.,TRBV29-1
TGTGCCAGCAGCCAAGGGACTAGCGGGCGAGAGCAGTACTTC,CASSQGTSGREQYF,TRBJ2-5,TRBD2,.,TRBV2
TGTGCCAGCAGGGTAGCGGCTAGCTCCTACAATGAGCAGTTCTTC,CASRVAASSYNEQFF,TRBJ2-1,.,once,TRBV6-1
TGTGCCAGCAGCCCCGGTGGAGGGAACTATGGCTACACCTTC,CASSPGGGNYGYTF,TRBJ1-2,.,.,TRBV5-6
TGTGCCTGGACTGCCGGACAGAGCTCTGGAAACACCATATATTTT,CAWTAGQSSGNTIYF,TRBJ1-3,.,.,TRBV30
TGTGCTAGTGGCAAAACAGGAAACACCATATATTTT,CASGKTGNTIYF,TRBJ1-3,.,.,TRBV12-5
TGTGCCAGCAGCTTAGCGCAGGGAGGTGAAAAACTGTTTTTT,CASSLAQGGEKLFF,TRBJ1-4,.,.,TRBV11-2
TGTGCCAGCAGCTTATACTCGGACAGGGACGCCTCTGGAAACACCATATATTTT,CASSLYSDRDASGNTIYF,TRBJ1-3,TRBD1,.,TRBV11-2
TGTGCCAGCCGCGGGGGCGGGAACACTGAAGCTTTCTTT,CASRGGGNTEAFF,TRBJ1-1,.,.,TRBV13
TGTGCCAGCTCACCACAGGGAGCGGAGAACACCGGGGAGCTGTTTTTT,CASSPQGAENTGELFF,TRBJ2-2,.,.,TRBV18
TGCAGCGTTGAACGTGGGCAGGGGATGGAGACCCAGTACTTC,CSVERGQGMETQYF,TRBJ2-5,.,.,TRBV29-1
TGTGCCAGCAGCTTGGAGTGGGGAGCAGGGGGAGAGACCCAGTACTTC,CASSLEWGAGGETQYF,TRBJ2-5,TRBD1,.,TRBV5-4
TGCAGCGTTGACTACTGGGGCGTGGATGGCTACACCTTC,CSVDYWGVDGYTF,TRBJ1-2,.,.,TRBV29-1